Below are 3 T cell receptor beta chains sequenced from a single sample in a study of regulatory T cells in long-lasting Graves disease. Time point of the sample: newly diagnosed GD, antithyroid drugs for less than 3 months. PBMC RNA was the source of the TCR library. Arm-PCR of CDR3 regions and iRepertoire HTBI primers were used to build TCR beta libraries. TCRdb re-called the multiplex PCR reads through MiXCR, storing one row per CDR3 protein. The sample gives a few hundred thousand distinct CDR3 sequences, approximately 15% of which show up once; around 27% is in the top ten. These data also featured in a second study, about T cells in Graves' hyperthyroidism and ophthalmopathy.

The sequenced sample was peripheral blood mononuclear cells (PBMCs), obtained at new diagnosis, from a patient treated with antithyroid drugs. Every receptor here comes from a man in his forties or fifties with Graves disease.

This clonotype was seen ten or more times. This chain connects TRBV12-3 or TRBV12-4 to TRBJ1-3; a weak D match, TRBD1 (6 bases). Trimming left V 6 bases short and J 6 bases short, with 21 bases between. The CDR3 has 16 residues. The CDR3 region is CASSPTRGVGTNTIYF. CDR3 DNA: TGTGCCAGCAGCCCAACCAGGGGAGTTGGTACAAACACCATATATTTT.

This clonotype was observed at least ten times. The CDR3 region is CATSTDRGAGDTQYF. The CDR3 region has the DNA TGTGCCACCAGCACCGACAGGGGCGCAGGAGATACGCAGTATTTT. The V gene is TRBV15, the J gene TRBJ2-3; 8 bases match TRBD1. The CDR3 contains 15 residues. Per the germline V gene, CDR1 is LNHNV and CDR2 is YYDKDF (reference sequence). V gave up 4 bases and J gave up 5 bases; unmatched junction bases: 8.

This clonotype was observed many times. V gene TRBV30 combines with J gene TRBJ1-5, with D perhaps matching TRBD1 (6 bases). Trimming left V 4 bases short and J 0 bases short, with 7 bases between. From germline, CDR1 is GTSNPN and CDR2 SVGIG (reference sequence). The CDR3 runs 13 residues. CDR3 residues: CAWNRVSNQPQHF. The CDR3 DNA is TGTGCCTGGAACAGGGTTAGCAATCAGCCCCAGCATTTT.